This is a list of T cell receptor beta chains from one sample in a study of graft-versus-host responses after intestinal transplantation. TCRdb's table, derived via immunoSEQ multiplex PCR, lists solely in-frame clones and lacks some. The sample contains 90,000 to 95,000 clones, about 93% of which appear only once. Their antigens remain unidentified. The input for sequencing was unstimulated CD8+ T cells sorted from spleen or lymph node cells, taken before intestinal transplant. These receptors originate from a human donor who received an intestinal transplant. Both conserved end residues are part of each CDR3. The order of the fields is J gene, D gene, CDR3 length, V gene, clone size, CDR3 DNA, CDR3 protein. A D gene is named only where the DNA matches it firmly. Size tells how often a clone was seen (once, few, many) or the class of an expanded clone, and some rows leave it out.

TRBJ2-7 | NA | 15 | TRBV27 | NA | TGTGCCAGCAGTTTAGGCCGGGACATATTATACGAGCAGTACTTC | CASSLGRDILYEQYF
TRBJ2-7 | NA | 14 | TRBV13 | NA | TGTGCCAGCAGCTTCCGAAGGGAGTCCTACGAGCAGTACTTC | CASSFRRESYEQYF
TRBJ2-7 | NA | 13 | TRBV28 | NA | TGTGCCAGCAGTTTCCCAGACTATTACGAGCAGTACTTC | CASSFPDYYEQYF
TRBJ1-5 | NA | 15 | TRBV21-1 | NA | TGTGCCAGCAGCAATGGGGCGGGGCTCAATCAGCCCCAGCATTTT | CASSNGAGLNQPQHF
TRBJ2-7 | TRBD1 | 14 | TRBV5-6 | NA | TGTGCCAGCAGCCCCCGGGACAGGGTCTACGAGCAGTACTTC | CASSPRDRVYEQYF
TRBJ1-1 | TRBD1 | 15 | TRBV4-2 | NA | TGTGCCAGCAACCGCGGGGACAGGGGACACACTGAAGCTTTCTTT | CASNRGDRGHTEAFF
TRBJ2-5 | NA | 16 | TRBV5-1 | NA | TGCGCCAGCAGCCCGAGGCCGAGACAGGACAAAGAGACCCAGTACTTC | CASSPRPRQDKETQYF
TRBJ1-2 | TRBD1 | 15 | TRBV27 | NA | TGTGCCAGCAGTTTATGGATGGGGGACAGCTATGGCTACACCTTC | CASSLWMGDSYGYTF
TRBJ1-1 | NA | 11 | TRBV29-1 | NA | TGCAGCGCAATCGGGAACACTGAAGCTTTCTTT | CSAIGNTEAFF
TRBJ1-1 | NA | 12 | TRBV19 | NA | TGTGCCAGTAGGGGCAGTCTCACTGAAGCTTTCTTT | CASRGSLTEAFF
TRBJ1-1 | NA | 11 | TRBV29-1 | few | TGCAGCGTTGAGGAGTACACTGAAGCTTTCTTT | CSVEEYTEAFF
TRBJ1-5 | TRBD1 | 15 | TRBV6-6 | few | TGTGCCAGCAGTTACCTGACAGGGAGTAATCAGCCCCAGCATTTT | CASSYLTGSNQPQHF
TRBJ2-3 | TRBD2 | 14 | TRBV6-5 | NA | TGTGCCAGCAGTCACACCGGGGGGGCAGATACGCAGTATTTT | CASSHTGGADTQYF
TRBJ1-2 | NA | 15 | TRBV30 | NA | TGTGCCGGGATGGGCCCCCCAAACGATAACTATGGCTACACCTTC | CAGMGPPNDNYGYTF
TRBJ2-7 | TRBD2 | 15 | TRBV4-2 | NA | TGTGCCAGCAGCCAAGAGTTAGCGGGGGGTTACGAGCAGTACTTC | CASSQELAGGYEQYF
TRBJ2-1 | NA | 13 | TRBV19 | NA | TGTGCCAGTACGGCCCTGGAGCGTAATGAGCAGTTCTTC | CASTALERNEQFF
TRBJ2-7 | NA | 13 | TRBV6-1 | NA | TGTGCCAGCAGTGCCCGACAGGAGGACCTTCATCTTTTC | CASSARQEDLHLF
TRBJ2-7 | TRBD2 | 12 | TRBV7-8 | NA | TGTGCCACGACTAGCGTCGCCTACGAGCAGTACTTC | CATTSVAYEQYF
TRBJ1-4 | NA | 17 | TRBV28 | NA | TGTGCCAGCACTTTCAAGGACAGTTTTTTACCTAATGAAAAACTGTTTTTT | CASTFKDSFLPNEKLFF
TRBJ2-1 | NA | 13 | TRBV19 | once | TGTGCCAGTAGCTATAGCGGATACAATGAGCAGTTCTTC | CASSYSGYNEQFF
TRBJ2-1 | NA | 14 | TRBV13 | NA | TGTGCCAGCAGCTTAACCGGGGGCTACAATGAGCAGTTCTTC | CASSLTGGYNEQFF
TRBJ2-1 | TRBD2 | 13 | TRBV7-2 | NA | TGTGCCAGCAGCCTAACGGACGCGGGGGGGCAATTCTTC | CASSLTDAGGQFF
TRBJ1-2 | TRBD1 | 19 | TRBV13 | NA | TGTGCCAGCAGATGGCGCACAGGGGGCGCGTTCGATGGTGACTATGGCTACACCTTC | CASRWRTGGAFDGDYGYTF
TRBJ1-4 | NA | 16 | TRBV7-9 | few | TGTGCCAGCAGCTATATTTATCAGGGCACTAATGAAAAACTGTTTTTT | CASSYIYQGTNEKLFF
TRBJ2-7 | TRBD1 | 15 | TRBV6-5 | NA | TGTGCCAGCAGTGCCGGGGGGACAGGGAGTGACGAGCAGTACTTC | CASSAGGTGSDEQYF
TRBJ2-2 | NA | 15 | TRBV27 | NA | TGTGCCAGCAGTCCGACACAACCCCACACCGGGGAGCTGTTTTTT | CASSPTQPHTGELFF
TRBJ2-1 | NA | 13 | TRBV19 | NA | TGTGCCAGTAGTATAGGGGGACTCTCTGAGCAGTTCTTC | CASSIGGLSEQFF
TRBJ2-7 | TRBD1 | 17 | TRBV4-3 | NA | TGCGCCAGCAGCCCCACCGTTACGGGACAGGGTATATACGAGCAGTACTTC | CASSPTVTGQGIYEQYF
TRBJ2-7 | TRBD2 | 17 | TRBV5-6 | NA | TGTGCCAGCAGTTTTGGGATAGCGGGAGAATTCACCTACGAGCAGTACTTC | CASSFGIAGEFTYEQYF
TRBJ1-2 | NA | 12 | TRBV5-6 | NA | TGTGCCAGCAGCTTGGAGGAGGGCGGCTACACCTTC | CASSLEEGGYTF
TRBJ1-1 | NA | 12 | TRBV6-5 | NA | TGTGCCAGCAGTGACAGTACCACTGAAGCTTTCTTT | CASSDSTTEAFF
TRBJ2-7 | NA | 16 | TRBV4-3 | NA | TGCGCCAGCAGCCCTGGAAGGCTAACGGGACATAACGAGCAGTACTTC | CASSPGRLTGHNEQYF
TRBJ2-7 | NA | 13 | TRBV27 | NA | TGTGCCAGCAGTCGGACACCGTCCTACGAGCAGTACTTC | CASSRTPSYEQYF
TRBJ2-7 | NA | 12 | TRBV6-5 | NA | TGTGCCAGCAGCCCCCAGGGGTACGAGCAGTACTTC | CASSPQGYEQYF
TRBJ1-5 | TRBD1 | 13 | TRBV5-6 | once | TGTGCCAGCAGCTCGACAGGGCTCCAGCCCCAGCATTTT | CASSSTGLQPQHF
TRBJ2-3 | NA | 12 | TRBV5-6 | NA | TGTGCCAGCAGCCCCGGGGCAGATACGCAGTATTTT | CASSPGADTQYF
TRBJ2-1 | NA | 14 | TRBV9 | NA | TGTGCCAGCAGCGTAGGAACTAGTTACAATGAGCAGTTCTTC | CASSVGTSYNEQFF
TRBJ2-7 | NA | 15 | TRBV5-4 | once | TGTGCCAGCAGTCGCCTTGAGGGGACACTATACGAGCAGTACTTC | CASSRLEGTLYEQYF
TRBJ1-1 | NA | 14 | TRBV5-4 | NA | TGTGCCAGCAGCTTCCGGGGAGGGAACACTGAAGCTTTCTTT | CASSFRGGNTEAFF
TRBJ2-7 | NA | 14 | TRBV5-4 | NA | TGTGCCAGCAGCTTGGGTTCCGGGTCCTACGAGCAGTACTTC | CASSLGSGSYEQYF
TRBJ1-5 | NA | 17 | TRBV27 | NA | TGTGCCAGCAGTTTAATCCCACCCCGACAACTAGATCAGCCCCAGCATTTT | CASSLIPPRQLDQPQHF